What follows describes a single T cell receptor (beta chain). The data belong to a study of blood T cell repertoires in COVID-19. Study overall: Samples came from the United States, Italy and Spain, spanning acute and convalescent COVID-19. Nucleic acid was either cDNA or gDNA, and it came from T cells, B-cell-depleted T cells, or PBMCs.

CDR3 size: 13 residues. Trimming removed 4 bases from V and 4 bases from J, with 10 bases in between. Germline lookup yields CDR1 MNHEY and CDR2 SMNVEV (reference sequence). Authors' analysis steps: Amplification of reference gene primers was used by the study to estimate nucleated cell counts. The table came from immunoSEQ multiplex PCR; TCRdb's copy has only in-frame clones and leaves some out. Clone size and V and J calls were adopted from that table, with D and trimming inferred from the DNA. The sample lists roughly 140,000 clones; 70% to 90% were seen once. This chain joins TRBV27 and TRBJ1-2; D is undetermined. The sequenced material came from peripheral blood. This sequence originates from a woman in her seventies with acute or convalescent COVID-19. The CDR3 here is CASSSGSGYGYTF. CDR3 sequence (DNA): TGTGCCAGCAGTTCCGGTTCGGGCTATGGCTACACCTTC.